This TCR beta chain was recorded in a study of response to subunit inactivated influenza vaccine. General observations from the study: Researchers suggested that each seasonal influenza vaccination recruits few new T cells.

This clonotype was recorded at least ten times. Antigen: not known. CDR1 and CDR2 from the germline V gene are SGHRS and YFSETQ. The CDR3 loop spans 15 amino acids. The J segment lost 2 bases and the V segment lost 2 bases, leaving 4 bases of the junction unmatched. Via MiXCR, TCRdb re-called the RT-PCR reads, giving one row per CDR3 protein. The table has 650,000 to 700,000 distinct CDR3 sequences, about 15% seen once. This receptor was taken from a man aged 50 to 60 who received an inactivated influenza vaccine. Sample: PBMCs from blood, taken 11 to 12 days after vaccination. This chain connects TRBV5-1 to TRBJ2-3; 8 bases are shared with TRBD1. CDR3 in amino acids: CASSFGQGPTDTQYF. As DNA, the CDR3 is TGCGCCAGCAGCTTCGGACAGGGCCCCACAGATACGCAGTATTTT.